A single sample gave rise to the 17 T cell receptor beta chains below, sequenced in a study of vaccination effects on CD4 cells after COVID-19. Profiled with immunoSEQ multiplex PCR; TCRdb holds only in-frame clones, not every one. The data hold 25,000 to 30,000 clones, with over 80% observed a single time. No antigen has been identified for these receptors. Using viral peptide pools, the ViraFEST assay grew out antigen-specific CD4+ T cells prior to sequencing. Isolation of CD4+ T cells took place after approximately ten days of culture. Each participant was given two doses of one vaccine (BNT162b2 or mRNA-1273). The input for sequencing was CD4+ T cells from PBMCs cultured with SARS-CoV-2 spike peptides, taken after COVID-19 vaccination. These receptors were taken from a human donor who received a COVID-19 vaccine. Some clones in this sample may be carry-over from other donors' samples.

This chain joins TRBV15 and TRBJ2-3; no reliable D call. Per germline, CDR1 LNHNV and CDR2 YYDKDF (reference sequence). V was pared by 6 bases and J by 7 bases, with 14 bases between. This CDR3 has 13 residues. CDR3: CATSTLDGYTQYF. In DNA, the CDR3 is TGTGCCACCAGTACCTTAGACGGCTATACGCAGTATTTT.

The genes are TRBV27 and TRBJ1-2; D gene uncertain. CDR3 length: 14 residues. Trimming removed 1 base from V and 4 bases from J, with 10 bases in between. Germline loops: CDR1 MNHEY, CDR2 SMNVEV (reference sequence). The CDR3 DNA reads TGTGCCAGCAGTTTATGGAGTGGCAGCTATGGCTACACCTTC. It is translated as CASSLWSGSYGYTF.

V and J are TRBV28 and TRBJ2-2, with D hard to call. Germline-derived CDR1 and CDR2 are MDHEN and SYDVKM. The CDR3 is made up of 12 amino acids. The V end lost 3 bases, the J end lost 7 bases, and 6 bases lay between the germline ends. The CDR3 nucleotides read TGTGCCAGCAGTTTGTTCGTCGGGGAGCTGTTTTTT. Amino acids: CASSLFVGELFF.

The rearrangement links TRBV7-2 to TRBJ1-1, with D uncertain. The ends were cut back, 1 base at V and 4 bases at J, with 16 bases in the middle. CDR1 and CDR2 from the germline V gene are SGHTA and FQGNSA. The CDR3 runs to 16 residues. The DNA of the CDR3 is TGTGCCAGCAGCTTAGGAGAGTTGGGGTTAGGCACTGAAGCTTTCTTT. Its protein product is CASSLGELGLGTEAFF.

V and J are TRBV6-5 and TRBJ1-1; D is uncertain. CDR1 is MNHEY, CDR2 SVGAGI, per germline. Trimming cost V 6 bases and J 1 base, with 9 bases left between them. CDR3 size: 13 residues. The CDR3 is CASSPTWNTEAFF. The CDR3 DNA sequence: TGTGCCAGCAGCCCCACATGGAACACTGAAGCTTTCTTT.

The CDR3 nucleotides read TGTGCCAGCAGCCGACTAGCGGGCTCCTACGAGCAGTACTTC. Protein sequence: CASSRLAGSYEQYF. V usage is TRBV5-4 and J usage is TRBJ2-7; 10 positions match TRBD2. The junction had 1 base not matched to a gene; V was cut back by 4 bases and J by 0 bases. Germline V CDR1 and CDR2: SGHNT, YYREEE (reference sequence). This CDR3 is 14 amino acids long.

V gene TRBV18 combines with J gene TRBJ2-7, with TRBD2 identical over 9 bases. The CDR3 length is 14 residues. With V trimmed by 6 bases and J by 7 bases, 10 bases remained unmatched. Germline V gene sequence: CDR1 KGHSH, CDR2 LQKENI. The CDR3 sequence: CASSSSGGWIEQYV. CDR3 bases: TGTGCCAGCTCGTCAAGCGGGGGGTGGATTGAGCAGTACGTC.

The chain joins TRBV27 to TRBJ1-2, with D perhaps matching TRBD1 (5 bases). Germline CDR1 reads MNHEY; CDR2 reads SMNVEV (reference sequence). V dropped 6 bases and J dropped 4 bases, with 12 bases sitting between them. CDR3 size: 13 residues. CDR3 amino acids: CASRGPGAYGYTF. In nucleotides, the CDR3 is TGTGCCAGCAGGGGACCGGGAGCCTATGGCTACACCTTC.

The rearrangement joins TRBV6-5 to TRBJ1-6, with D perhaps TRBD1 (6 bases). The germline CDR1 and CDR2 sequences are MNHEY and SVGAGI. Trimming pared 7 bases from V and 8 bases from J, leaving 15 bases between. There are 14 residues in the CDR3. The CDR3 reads CASTLGGAHSPLHF. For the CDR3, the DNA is TGTGCCAGCACCCTGGGGGGGGCACATTCACCCCTCCACTTT.

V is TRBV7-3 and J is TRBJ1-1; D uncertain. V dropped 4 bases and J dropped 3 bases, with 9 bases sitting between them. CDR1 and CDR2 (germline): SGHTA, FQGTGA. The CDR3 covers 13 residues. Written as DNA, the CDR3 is TGTGCCAGCAGCTGGACTTCGGACACTGAAGCTTTCTTT. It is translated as CASSWTSDTEAFF.

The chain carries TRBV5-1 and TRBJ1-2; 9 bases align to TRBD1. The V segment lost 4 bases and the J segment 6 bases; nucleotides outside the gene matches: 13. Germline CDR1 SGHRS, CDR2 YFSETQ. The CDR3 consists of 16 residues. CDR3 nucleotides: TGCGCCAGCAGCCCCGCCGGCGACAGGGGGAAGAATGGCTACACCTTC. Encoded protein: CASSPAGDRGKNGYTF.

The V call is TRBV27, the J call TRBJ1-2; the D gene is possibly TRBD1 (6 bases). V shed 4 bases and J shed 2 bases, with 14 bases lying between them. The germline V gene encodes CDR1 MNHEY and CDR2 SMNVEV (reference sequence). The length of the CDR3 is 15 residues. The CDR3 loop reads CASSSGWGPNYGYTF. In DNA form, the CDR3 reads TGTGCCAGCAGTTCCGGATGGGGGCCGAACTATGGCTACACCTTC.

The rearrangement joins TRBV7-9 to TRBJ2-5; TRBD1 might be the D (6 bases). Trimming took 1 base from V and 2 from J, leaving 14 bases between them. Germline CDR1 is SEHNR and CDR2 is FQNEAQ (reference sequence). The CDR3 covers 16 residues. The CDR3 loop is CASSLGRGLGQETQYF. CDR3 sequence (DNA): TGTGCCAGCAGCTTAGGCAGGGGTTTGGGGCAAGAGACCCAGTACTTC.

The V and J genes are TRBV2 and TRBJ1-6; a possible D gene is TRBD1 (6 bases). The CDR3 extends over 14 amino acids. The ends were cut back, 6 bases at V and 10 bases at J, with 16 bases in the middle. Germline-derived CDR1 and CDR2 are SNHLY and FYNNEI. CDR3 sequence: CASRVQGSLSPLHF. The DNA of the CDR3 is TGTGCCAGCAGAGTTCAGGGGTCGTTGTCACCCCTCCACTTT.

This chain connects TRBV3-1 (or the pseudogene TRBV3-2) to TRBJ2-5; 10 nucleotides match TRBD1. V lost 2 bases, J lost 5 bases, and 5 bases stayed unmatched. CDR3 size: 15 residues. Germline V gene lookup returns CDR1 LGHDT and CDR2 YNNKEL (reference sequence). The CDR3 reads CASSQTTGGVETQYF. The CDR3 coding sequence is TGTGCCAGCAGCCAAACGACAGGGGGCGTGGAGACCCAGTACTTC.

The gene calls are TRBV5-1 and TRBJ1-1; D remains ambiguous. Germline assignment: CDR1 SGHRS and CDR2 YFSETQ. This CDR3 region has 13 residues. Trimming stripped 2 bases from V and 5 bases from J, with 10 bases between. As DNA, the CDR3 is TGCGCCAGCAGCTTACCGGGGAAGACTGAAGCTTTCTTT. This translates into CASSLPGKTEAFF.

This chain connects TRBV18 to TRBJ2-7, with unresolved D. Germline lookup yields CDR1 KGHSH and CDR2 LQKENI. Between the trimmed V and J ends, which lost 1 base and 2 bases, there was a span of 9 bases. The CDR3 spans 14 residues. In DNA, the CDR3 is TGTGCCAGCTCACCACGTGCGGAGACCTACGAGCAGTACGTC. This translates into CASSPRAETYEQYV.